The next 30 T cell receptor beta chains were all read from a single sample in a study of T-cell reconstitution after alpha-beta-depleted transplantation in children. Unique molecular identifiers were built into the TCRbeta library. TCRdb analysed the PCR reads with MiXCR anew, one entry per CDR3 protein. The sample yields fewer than 550,000 distinct CDR3 sequences, about a tenth seen once. The input for sequencing was PBMCs from the stem cell graft donor, taken from the stem cell graft. These receptors originate from a human donor who donated a stem cell graft to a child with acute myeloid leukemia.

The V gene is TRBV7-9, the J gene TRBJ2-7; no clear D. The CDR3 is made up of 12 amino acids. Germline CDR1 SEHNR, CDR2 FQNEAQ (reference sequence). The V end lost 4 bases, the J end lost 6 bases, and 10 bases lay between the germline ends. The CDR3 DNA is TGTGCCAGCAGCTCGGATTGGTTCGAGCAGTACTTC. Translated: CASSSDWFEQYF. Full variable domain (missing parts from reference TRBV7-9 and TRBJ2-7): DTGVSQNPRHKITKRGQNVTFRCDPISEHNRLYWYRQTLGQGPEFLTYFQNEAQLEKSRLLSDRFSAERPKGSFSTLEIQRTEQGDSAMYLCASSSDWFEQYFGPGTRLTVT.

This clonotype was seen more than once but under ten times. The rearrangement joins TRBV5-5 to TRBJ2-6; no definite D call. The germline V gene has CDR1 SGHKS and CDR2 YYEKEE (reference sequence). The V gene lost 0 bases and the J gene lost 0 bases, with 7 bases spanning the gap. This CDR3 is built from 16 residues. The CDR3 bases are TGTGCCAGCAGCTTGGTAGGATTCTCTGGGGCCAACGTCCTGACTTTC. Translating it yields CASSLVGFSGANVLTF.

This clonotype has just a few counts. The rearrangement uses TRBV20-1 and TRBJ2-2, with D possibly matching TRBD1 (5 bases). Germline V gives CDR1 DFQATT, CDR2 SNEGSKA (reference sequence). The CDR3 runs to 15 residues. With 3 bases removed from V and 1 base from J, the gap between germline ends came to 12 bases. CDR3 amino acids: CSARVAGWNTGELFF. The CDR3 coding sequence is TGCAGTGCTAGGGTGGCAGGGTGGAACACCGGGGAGCTGTTTTTT.

The chain has TRBV5-5 and TRBJ2-5, with a tentative D call TRBD2 (6 bases). In germline, CDR1 is SGHKS, CDR2 YYEKEE (reference sequence). Trimming took 2 bases from V and 2 from J, leaving 13 bases between them. The CDR3 length is 15 residues. CDR3 amino acids: CASSFAGRGQETQYF. DNA of the CDR3: TGTGCCAGCAGCTTCGCGGGACGGGGGCAAGAGACCCAGTACTTC.

This chain connects TRBV6-5 to TRBJ2-7; 12 bases are shared with TRBD1. CDR3 length equals 14 residues. Germline values: CDR1 MNHEY, CDR2 SVGAGI. J lost 5 bases, V lost 8 bases, and 7 bases had no gene match. The CDR3 DNA reads TGTGCCAGCCCCTCGGGACAGGGGGCGAACGAGCAGTACTTC. Its protein is CASPSGQGANEQYF.

A few counts support this clonotype. The rearrangement uses TRBV5-1 and TRBJ1-2; D gene unclear. This CDR3 region has 13 residues. Trimming took 1 base from V and 6 from J, leaving 10 bases between them. Germline CDR1 reads SGHRS; CDR2 reads YFSETQ. The CDR3 DNA follows: TGCGCCAGCAGCTTGATGGGGATCCATGGCTACACCTTC. Its translation is CASSLMGIHGYTF.

This clonotype was seen only a few times. This sequence joins TRBV5-1 and TRBJ2-2; no clear D. The ends were cut back, 4 bases at V and 7 bases at J, with 20 bases in the middle. The CDR3 length is 16 residues. Germline CDR1 and CDR2: SGHRS and YFSETQ. DNA for the CDR3: TGCGCCAGCAGCATAGTCCCGGACCAGGCCGTCGGGGAGCTGTTTTTT. Translated, it gives CASSIVPDQAVGELFF.

This clonotype showed up many times. The chain joins TRBV20-1 to TRBJ2-3; TRBD1 matches at 7 bases. Germline V gene data show CDR1 as DFQATT and CDR2 as SNEGSKA (reference sequence). V lost 0 bases and J lost 2; bases outside the gene matches: 5. The CDR3 has 15 amino acids. CDR3: CSARDRQGSTDTQYF. The CDR3 DNA follows: TGCAGTGCTAGAGACCGACAGGGATCCACAGATACGCAGTATTTT.

This clonotype turned up a few times. This chain uses TRBV7-9 with TRBJ2-1; D gene unclear. Germline values: CDR1 SEHNR, CDR2 FQNEAQ (reference sequence). The ends were cut back, 4 bases at V and 6 bases at J, with 13 bases in the middle. This CDR3 contains 14 residues. The CDR3 spells CASSSRERANEQFF. DNA for the CDR3: TGTGCCAGCAGCTCCCGTGAGAGAGCCAATGAGCAGTTCTTC.

This clonotype was observed a handful of times. The J gene is TRBJ2-3, the V gene TRBV6-5; 8 bases fit TRBD2. Germline-derived CDR1 and CDR2 are MNHEY and SVGAGI. The CDR3 has 16 amino acids. The V segment lost 2 bases and the J segment 2 bases; nucleotides outside the gene matches: 6. CDR3 residues: CASSYHSGTYTDTQYF. CDR3 DNA sequence: TGTGCCAGCAGTTACCATAGCGGGACATACACAGATACGCAGTATTTT.

The V gene is TRBV7-9, the J gene TRBJ2-1; D may match TRBD1 or TRBD2 (5 bases each). The CDR3 totals 15 residues. Germline CDR1 and CDR2: SEHNR and FQNEAQ (reference sequence). The ends were cut back, 1 base at V and 3 bases at J, with 10 bases in the middle. CDR3 region: CASSLGGSDYNEQFF. In DNA, the CDR3 is TGTGCCAGCAGCTTAGGGGGGAGCGACTACAATGAGCAGTTCTTC.

The chain combines TRBV6-1 with TRBJ2-5; TRBD2 matches at 8 bases. J was trimmed by 5 bases and V by 5 bases; bases with no gene match: 13. This CDR3 region has 16 residues. Germline values: CDR1 MNHNS, CDR2 SASEGT. CDR3 loop: CASSPRPGVAGETQYF. Here the CDR3 DNA reads TGTGCCAGCAGTCCCCGACCCGGAGTAGCGGGGGAGACCCAGTACTTC.

V gene TRBV29-1 combines with J gene TRBJ2-3, with TRBD1 as a possible D gene (5 bases). V was pared by 6 bases and J by 2 bases, with 9 bases between. The CDR3 consists of 12 residues. The germline V gene encodes CDR1 SQVTM and CDR2 ANQGSEA. CDR3 protein: CSVAGYTDTQYF. CDR3 DNA: TGCAGCGTCGCAGGGTACACAGATACGCAGTATTTT.

This chain uses TRBV29-1 with TRBJ2-5; 8 nucleotides agree with TRBD2. Germline V CDR1 and CDR2: SQVTM, ANQGSEA. The CDR3 totals 12 residues. With 8 bases clipped from V and 4 bases from J, the junction kept 6 bases outside the gene matches. CDR3 amino acids: CSQKAGGETQYF. The CDR3, as DNA: TGCAGCCAGAAGGCGGGAGGAGAGACCCAGTACTTC. The complete variable domain, with remaining parts taken from reference TRBV29-1 and TRBJ2-5, reads SAVISQKPSRDICQRGTSLTIQCQVDSQVTMMFWYRQQPGQSLTLIATANQGSEATYESGFVIDKFPISRPNLTFSTLTVSNMSPEDSSIYLCSQKAGGETQYFGPGTRLLVL.

This chain uses TRBV10-3 with TRBJ1-6; possibly TRBD1 for D (6 bases). The CDR3 has 13 amino acids. Germline CDR1 is ENHRY and CDR2 is SYGVKD. Trimming left V 9 bases short and J 12 bases short, with 18 bases between. DNA of the CDR3: TGTGCCATACAGACAGGCCCCACGGGACCCCTCCACTTT. Residues: CAIQTGPTGPLHF.

This chain joins TRBV27 and TRBJ2-5, with a weak D call TRBD1 (6 bases). With 5 bases removed from V and 1 base from J, the gap between germline ends came to 17 bases. The CDR3 spans 16 residues. Germline V gene data show CDR1 as MNHEY and CDR2 as SMNVEV (reference sequence). The CDR3 region has the DNA TGTGCCAGCAGTCCAACCCCGGGACATCCCCAAGAGACCCAGTACTTC. Its protein is CASSPTPGHPQETQYF.

The chain uses TRBV12-5 and TRBJ2-1, with TRBD2 matching over 13 bases. V dropped 0 bases and J dropped 7; count of bases not matched to a gene: 9. The CDR3 spans 18 residues. Germline V CDR1 and CDR2: LGHNT, FRNRAP. The CDR3 coding sequence is TGTGCTAGTGGTTTGGTTACTAGCGGGGGGGCCATACCGAATGAGCAGTTCTTC. Encoded protein: CASGLVTSGGAIPNEQFF.

This chain links TRBV12-3 or TRBV12-4 with TRBJ1-4; D is ambiguous. The CDR3 runs to 14 residues. V lost 4 bases to trimming and J lost 7 bases, with 13 bases between them. The CDR3 is CASSYTAGGEKLFF. As DNA, the CDR3 is TGTGCCAGCAGTTACACCGCCGGAGGTGAAAAACTGTTTTTT.

The genes are TRBV20-1 and TRBJ1-2; 10 bases agree with TRBD1. This CDR3 region has 12 residues. The germline V gene has CDR1 DFQATT and CDR2 SNEGSKA (reference sequence). Here the CDR3 reads CRTGGAGYGYTF. Here the CDR3 DNA reads TGCAGGACAGGGGGCGCCGGCTATGGCTACACCTTC.

This clonotype was detected ten times or more. The V gene is TRBV5-1, the J gene TRBJ2-5; 8 positions match TRBD1. The germline V gene has CDR1 SGHRS and CDR2 YFSETQ. The CDR3 sequence is 15 residues long. V gave up 4 bases and J gave up 2 bases; unmatched junction bases: 7. The CDR3 DNA is TGCGCCAGCAGCCTCGGGACAGGACATCAAGAGACCCAGTACTTC. Translating gives CASSLGTGHQETQYF.

This clonotype appeared a few times. The CDR3 is CASSLGAGPYEQYF. CDR3 coding DNA: TGTGCCAGCAGCTTAGGGGCAGGACCCTACGAGCAGTACTTC. The rearrangement links TRBV7-9 to TRBJ2-7; no clear D. The CDR3 runs to 14 residues. Germline V gene sequence: CDR1 SEHNR, CDR2 FQNEAQ (reference sequence). V gave up 1 base and J gave up 2 bases, with 9 bases separating them.

The chain's CDR3 is CATGTSDPYEQYF. CDR3 nucleotides: TGTGCCACCGGGACTAGCGACCCCTACGAGCAGTACTTC. The chain has TRBV10-3 and TRBJ2-7; 10 nucleotides align to TRBD2. With V trimmed by 10 bases and J by 2 bases, 5 bases remained unmatched. The CDR3 loop spans 13 amino acids. The germline V gene encodes CDR1 ENHRY and CDR2 SYGVKD.

This clonotype occurred a few times. This chain connects TRBV7-2 to TRBJ2-5; D ambiguous. This CDR3 region has 15 residues. V dropped 5 bases and J dropped 5 bases, with 18 bases sitting between them. The V gene's germline CDR1 is SGHTA and CDR2 FQGNSA. This chain's CDR3 is CASSPAPSLGETQYF. The CDR3 nucleotides are TGTGCCAGCAGCCCCGCGCCGTCCCTGGGCGAGACCCAGTACTTC.

Worth noting for this clonotype: As the CDR3 is not closed by the conserved phenylalanine or tryptophan, this likely results from a read error. This chain uses TRBV5-1 with TRBJ2-7; possibly TRBD2 for D (6 bases). The V end lost 2 bases, the J end lost 2 bases, and 11 bases lay between the germline ends. The CDR3 extends over 14 amino acids. Looked up from germline, CDR1 is SGHRS and CDR2 is YFSETQ. CDR3 in amino acids: CASSFRETAYEQYL. The CDR3 DNA follows: TGCGCCAGCAGCTTTCGGGAGACAGCCTACGAGCAGTACTTG.

The chain carries TRBV20-1 and TRBJ1-4; D is undetermined. This CDR3 spans 13 amino acids. Per germline, CDR1 DFQATT and CDR2 SNEGSKA (reference sequence). V dropped 4 bases and J dropped 8 bases, with 14 bases sitting between them. The DNA for the CDR3 is TGCAGTGCTACCGGGAGGTCGGACGAAAAACTGTTTTTT. Protein: CSATGRSDEKLFF.

This clonotype was recorded many times. The chain combines TRBV6-1 with TRBJ1-6; no clear D. The CDR3 has 14 residues. The germline CDR1 and CDR2 sequences are MNHNS and SASEGT. Trimming removed 6 bases at V and 7 bases at J, with 13 bases between. CDR3 residues: CASSLDFQNSPLHF. DNA of the CDR3: TGTGCCAGCAGCTTGGACTTCCAGAATTCACCCCTCCACTTT.

The V gene is TRBV5-1, the J gene TRBJ2-2; 7 bases are shared with TRBD2. V lost 3 bases to trimming and J lost 5 bases; unmatched junction nucleotides: 13. This CDR3 region has 17 residues. Germline CDR1 and CDR2: SGHRS and YFSETQ. The CDR3 spells CASSSGNSGFETGELFF. The DNA of the CDR3 is TGCGCCAGCAGCTCGGGCAATAGCGGGTTCGAAACCGGGGAGCTGTTTTTT. Drawing the rest from reference TRBV5-1 and TRBJ2-2, the complete variable domain is KAGVTQTPRYLIKTRGQQVTLSCSPISGHRSVSWYQQTPGQGLQFLFEYFSETQRNKGNFPGRFSGRQFSNSRSEMNVSTLELGDSALYLCASSSGNSGFETGELFFGEGSRLTVL.

This clonotype appeared a few times. The chain combines TRBV4-1 with TRBJ2-1; 7 nucleotides align to TRBD2. The germline gives CDR1 MGHRA, CDR2 YSYEKL. V lost 0 bases to trimming and J lost 3 bases; unmatched junction nucleotides: 5. This CDR3 has 16 residues. CDR3 nucleotide sequence: TGCGCCAGCAGCCAAGATTTCCTAGCGGTCTACAATGAGCAGTTCTTC. Protein: CASSQDFLAVYNEQFF.

Only a few counts were recorded for this clonotype. This chain links TRBV3-1 with TRBJ1-2; possibly TRBD1 for D (6 bases). Germline CDR1 LGHDT, CDR2 YNNKEL (reference sequence). Trimming stripped 0 bases from V and 3 bases from J, with 11 bases between. CDR3 length: 15 residues. The CDR3 sequence: CASSQDNDRYYGYTF. CDR3 sequence (DNA): TGTGCCAGCAGCCAAGATAACGACAGGTACTATGGCTACACCTTC.

V usage is TRBV5-1 and J usage is TRBJ1-2; no clear D gene. The CDR3 extends over 14 amino acids. Per the germline V gene, CDR1 is SGHRS and CDR2 is YFSETQ. Trimming cost V 2 bases and J 0 bases, with 8 bases left between them. In DNA form, the CDR3 reads TGCGCCAGCAGCTTAAGCTTAGCTAACTATGGCTACACCTTC. This translates into CASSLSLANYGYTF. The full variable domain, its missing parts supplied by reference TRBV5-1 and TRBJ1-2, is KAGVTQTPRYLIKTRGQQVTLSCSPISGHRSVSWYQQTPGQGLQFLFEYFSETQRNKGNFPGRFSGRQFSNSRSEMNVSTLELGDSALYLCASSLSLANYGYTFGSGTRLTVV.